The 11 T cell receptor beta chains below come from one sample, sequenced in a study of monozygotic twins with inflammatory bowel disease. TCRdb reprocessed the 5' RACE reads and stores each CDR3 protein as one record, lacking DNA. The sample features about 330,000 distinct CDR3 sequences, with approximately 2% in its top ten. The specimen sequenced was blood. The source is a human donor with ulcerative colitis or Crohn's disease, or a healthy co-twin of an affected twin (not recorded which).

The chain is built from TRBV28 and TRBJ2-5; checking the TCRdb D call of TRBD1 is not possible without DNA. Germline V gene data show CDR1 as MDHEN and CDR2 as SYDVKM. The CDR3 is made up of 15 amino acids. The CDR3 loop is CASSYYPPGEETQYF. Using reference TRBV28 and TRBJ2-5 for the parts outside the CDR3, the full variable domain is DVKVTQSSRYLVKRTGEKVFLECVQDMDHENMFWYRQDPGLGLRLIYFSYDVKMKEKGDIPEGYSVSREKKERFSLILESASTNQTSMYLCASSYYPPGEETQYFGPGTRLLVL.

This rearrangement joins TRBV11-3 to TRBJ2-2; there is no DNA to check the TCRdb D call of TRBD1. Germline values: CDR1 SGHNT, CDR2 YENEEA. The CDR3 has 15 amino acids. The chain's CDR3 is CASSLASGGTGELFF.

This chain connects TRBV5-1 to TRBJ2-1; TCRdb outputs TRBD2, but without DNA this stays unchecked. The germline CDR1 and CDR2 sequences are SGHRS and YFSETQ. The CDR3 contains 13 residues. CDR3: CASSFGPEGEQFF.

V gene TRBV29-1 combines with J gene TRBJ2-6. The CDR3 has 15 amino acids. Germline values: CDR1 SQVTM, CDR2 ANQGSEA. CDR3: CSVEDPVSGANVLTF.

The chain employs TRBV12-3 or TRBV12-4 and TRBJ2-2. This CDR3 is built from 16 residues. The CDR3 region is CASSLAIVLNTGELFF.

V is TRBV5-5 and J is TRBJ2-7; TCRdb's D gene call, TRBD1, goes unchecked for lack of DNA. The CDR3 contains 15 residues. Germline assignment: CDR1 SGHKS and CDR2 YYEKEE (reference sequence). CDR3 residues: CASSTGAGLTYEQYF.

This rearrangement joins TRBV12-3 or TRBV12-4 to TRBJ2-4; lacking DNA, the TRBD1 call made by TCRdb goes unchecked. CDR3 length equals 14 residues. CDR3 amino acids: CASTPNVYKNIQYF.

The J gene is TRBJ2-1, the V gene TRBV5-1; TCRdb selects TRBD2, and the lack of DNA leaves this call unchecked. Germline V gene lookup returns CDR1 SGHRS and CDR2 YFSETQ. The CDR3 spans 14 residues. CDR3 loop: CASNSGGPFGEQFF. The whole variable domain, filled in from reference TRBV5-1 and TRBJ2-1, reads KAGVTQTPRYLIKTRGQQVTLSCSPISGHRSVSWYQQTPGQGLQFLFEYFSETQRNKGNFPGRFSGRQFSNSRSEMNVSTLELGDSALYLCASNSGGPFGEQFFGPGTRLTVL.

The chain links TRBV10-3 to TRBJ2-1. This CDR3 region has 13 residues. Germline V gene lookup returns CDR1 ENHRY and CDR2 SYGVKD. CDR3 loop: CAISDSSYNEQFF.

This chain uses TRBV2 with TRBJ1-1. This CDR3 contains 14 residues. From germline, CDR1 is SNHLY and CDR2 FYNNEI. CDR3 sequence: CTSSATTKATEAFF.

The chain employs TRBV7-3 and TRBJ2-1; TCRdb outputs TRBD1, but without DNA this stays unchecked. The CDR3 consists of 13 residues. The germline gives CDR1 SGHTA, CDR2 FQGTGA. The CDR3 region is CASSPGRTTEQFF. The entire variable domain, with the rest obtained from reference TRBV7-3 and TRBJ2-1, is as follows: GAGVSQTPSNKVTEKGKYVELRCDPISGHTALYWYRQSLGQGPEFLIYFQGTGAADDSGLPNDRFFAVRPEGSVSTLKIQRTERGDSAVYLCASSPGRTTEQFFGPGTRLTVL.